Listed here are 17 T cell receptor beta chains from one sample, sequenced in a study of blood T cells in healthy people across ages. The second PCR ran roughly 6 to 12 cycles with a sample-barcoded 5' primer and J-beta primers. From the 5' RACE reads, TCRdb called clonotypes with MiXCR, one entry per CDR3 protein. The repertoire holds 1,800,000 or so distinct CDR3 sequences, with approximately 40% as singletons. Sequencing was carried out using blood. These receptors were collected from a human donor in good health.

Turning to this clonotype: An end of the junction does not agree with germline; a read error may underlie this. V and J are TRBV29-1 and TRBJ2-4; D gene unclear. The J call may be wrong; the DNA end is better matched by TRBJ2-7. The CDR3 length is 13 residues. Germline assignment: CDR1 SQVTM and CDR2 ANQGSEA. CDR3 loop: CGVSSAIAYEQYF. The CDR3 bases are TGCGGCGTCTCGTCCGCGATTGCGTACGAGCAGTACTTC.

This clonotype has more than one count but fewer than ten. This CDR3 reads CSVVRTGGDEQYF. The CDR3, as DNA: TGCAGCGTTGTTAGGACAGGGGGCGACGAGCAGTACTTC. V usage is TRBV29-1 and J usage is TRBJ2-5, with 11 bases identical to TRBD1. The DNA end is a closer match to TRBJ2-7, so the J assignment may be wrong. From germline, CDR1 is SQVTM and CDR2 ANQGSEA. This CDR3 comprises 13 residues.

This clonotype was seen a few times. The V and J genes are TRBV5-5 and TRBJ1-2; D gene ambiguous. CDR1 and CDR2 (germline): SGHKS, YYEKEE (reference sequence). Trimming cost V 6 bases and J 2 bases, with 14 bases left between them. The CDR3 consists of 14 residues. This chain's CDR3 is CASTFQSRNYGYTF. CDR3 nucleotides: TGTGCCAGCACCTTCCAAAGTCGGAACTATGGCTACACCTTC.

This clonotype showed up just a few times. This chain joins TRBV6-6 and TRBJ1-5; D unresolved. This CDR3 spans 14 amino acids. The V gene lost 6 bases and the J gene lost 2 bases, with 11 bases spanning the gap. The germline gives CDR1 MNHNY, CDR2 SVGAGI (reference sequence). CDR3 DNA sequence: TGTGCCAGCAGGATTATCGGGGGCAATCAGCCCCAGCATTTT. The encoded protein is CASRIIGGNQPQHF.

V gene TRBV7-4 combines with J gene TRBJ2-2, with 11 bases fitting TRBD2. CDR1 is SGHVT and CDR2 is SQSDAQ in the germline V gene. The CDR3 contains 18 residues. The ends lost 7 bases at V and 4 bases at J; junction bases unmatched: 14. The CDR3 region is CASTLTSGDVICTGELFF. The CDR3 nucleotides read TGTGCCAGCACCTTGACTAGCGGGGATGTTATTTGCACCGGGGAGCTGTTTTTT.

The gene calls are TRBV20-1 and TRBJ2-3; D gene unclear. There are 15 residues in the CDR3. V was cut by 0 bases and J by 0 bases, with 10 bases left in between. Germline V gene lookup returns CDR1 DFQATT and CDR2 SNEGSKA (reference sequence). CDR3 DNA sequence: TGCAGTGCTAGAGACTTAGGACCGAGCACAGATACGCAGTATTTT. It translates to CSARDLGPSTDTQYF.

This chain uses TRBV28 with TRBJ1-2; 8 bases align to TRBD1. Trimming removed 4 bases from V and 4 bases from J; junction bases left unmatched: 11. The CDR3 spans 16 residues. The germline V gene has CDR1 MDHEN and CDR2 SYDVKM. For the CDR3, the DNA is TGTGCCAGCAGTTATATGCTGGGGGGGACAGGCTATGGCTACACCTTC. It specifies CASSYMLGGTGYGYTF.

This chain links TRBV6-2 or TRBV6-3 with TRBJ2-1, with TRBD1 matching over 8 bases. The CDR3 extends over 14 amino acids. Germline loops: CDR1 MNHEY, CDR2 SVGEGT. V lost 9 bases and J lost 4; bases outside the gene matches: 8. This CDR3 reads CASKKTGVYNEQFF. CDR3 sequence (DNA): TGTGCCAGTAAAAAGACAGGGGTATACAATGAGCAGTTCTTC.

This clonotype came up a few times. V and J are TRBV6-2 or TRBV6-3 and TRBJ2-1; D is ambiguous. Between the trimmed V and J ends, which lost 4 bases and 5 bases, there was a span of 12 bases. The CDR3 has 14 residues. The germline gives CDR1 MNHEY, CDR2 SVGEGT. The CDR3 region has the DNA TGTGCCAGCAGTTCTGAAAGACCACACAATGAGCAGTTCTTC. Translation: CASSSERPHNEQFF.

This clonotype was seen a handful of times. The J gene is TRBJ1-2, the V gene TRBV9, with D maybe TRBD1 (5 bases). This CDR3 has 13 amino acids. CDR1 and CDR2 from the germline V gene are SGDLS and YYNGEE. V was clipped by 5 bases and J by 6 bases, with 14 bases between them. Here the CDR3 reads CASRKFGGHGYTF. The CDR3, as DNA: TGTGCCAGCAGAAAGTTTGGGGGTCATGGCTACACCTTC.

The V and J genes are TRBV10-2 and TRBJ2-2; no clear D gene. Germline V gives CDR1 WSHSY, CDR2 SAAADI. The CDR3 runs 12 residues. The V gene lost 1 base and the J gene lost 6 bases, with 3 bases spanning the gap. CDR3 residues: CASSELAGELFF. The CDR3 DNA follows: TGCGCCAGCAGTGAGTTGGCCGGGGAGCTGTTTTTT.

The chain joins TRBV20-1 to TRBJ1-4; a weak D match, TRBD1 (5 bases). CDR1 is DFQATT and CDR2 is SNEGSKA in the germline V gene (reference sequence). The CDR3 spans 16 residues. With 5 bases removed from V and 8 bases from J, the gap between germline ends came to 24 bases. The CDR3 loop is CSASKASPGSKEKLFF. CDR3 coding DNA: TGCAGTGCTTCGAAAGCTTCTCCAGGGAGTAAGGAAAAACTGTTTTTT.

CDR3 in DNA: TGCGCCAGCAGCTTGGACGGTTTCGCCAATGAGCAGTTCTTC. Translation: CASSLDGFANEQFF. The chain combines TRBV5-1 with TRBJ2-1; D not certain. Trimming pared 0 bases from V and 6 bases from J, leaving 10 bases between. Germline V CDR1 and CDR2: SGHRS, YFSETQ. The CDR3 is 14 amino acids. The entire variable domain, with the rest obtained from reference TRBV5-1 and TRBJ2-1, is as follows: KAGVTQTPRYLIKTRGQQVTLSCSPISGHRSVSWYQQTPGQGLQFLFEYFSETQRNKGNFPGRFSGRQFSNSRSEMNVSTLELGDSALYLCASSLDGFANEQFFGPGTRLTVL.

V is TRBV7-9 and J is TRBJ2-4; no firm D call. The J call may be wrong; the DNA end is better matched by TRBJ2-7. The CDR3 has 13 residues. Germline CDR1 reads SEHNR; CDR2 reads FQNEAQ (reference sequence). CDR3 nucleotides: TGTGCCAGCAGCGTCAGTTCTATACACGAGCAGTACTTC. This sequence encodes CASSVSSIHEQYF.

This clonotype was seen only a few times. CDR3: CATSGGWGGHNEQFF. The CDR3 bases are TGTGCCACCAGCGGTGGTTGGGGGGGGCACAATGAGCAGTTCTTC. The chain has TRBV15 and TRBJ2-1; possible D gene TRBD2, 7 bases. The CDR3 covers 15 residues. In germline, CDR1 is LNHNV, CDR2 YYDKDF (reference sequence). Trimming took 5 bases from V and 5 from J, leaving 16 bases between them.

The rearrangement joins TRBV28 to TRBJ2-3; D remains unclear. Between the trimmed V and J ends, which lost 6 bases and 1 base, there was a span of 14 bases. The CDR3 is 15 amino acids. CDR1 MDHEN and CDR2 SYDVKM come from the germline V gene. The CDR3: CASSQRRLGTDTQYF. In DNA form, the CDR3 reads TGTGCCAGCAGCCAGCGACGATTGGGCACAGATACGCAGTATTTT.

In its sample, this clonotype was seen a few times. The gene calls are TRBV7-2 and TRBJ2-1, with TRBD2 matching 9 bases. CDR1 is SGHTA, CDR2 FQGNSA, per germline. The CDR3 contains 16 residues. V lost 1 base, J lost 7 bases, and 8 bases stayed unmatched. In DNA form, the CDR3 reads TGTGCCAGCAGCTTAGTGGGCGGGGGGGCCGAAAATGAGCAGTTCTTC. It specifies CASSLVGGGAENEQFF.